This T cell receptor beta chain appears in the sequencing data of a study of pediatric ulcerative colitis. Blood was drawn at the time of colonoscopy. Trimming stripped 7 bases from V and 6 bases from J, with 18 bases between. The CDR3 is 14 residues long. Looked up from germline, CDR1 is SNHLY and CDR2 is FYNNEI. Each sample received Survey-level depth of up to 500,000 reads. TCRdb's table, derived via immunoSEQ multiplex PCR, lists solely in-frame clones and lacks some. This repertoire shows 55,000 to 75,000 clones, approximately 87% found once; its top ten account for around 3.3%. The sequencing sample was made of blood. The V and J genes are TRBV2 and TRBJ1-1; no firm D call. This clonotype originated in a boy between 10 and 17 years old with severe ulcerative colitis. The CDR3 is CASIQLRTGAEAFF. The CDR3 nucleotides read TGTGCCAGCATTCAGCTTAGGACGGGCGCTGAAGCTTTCTTT. Full variable domain (rest looked up from reference TRBV2 and TRBJ1-1): EPEVTQTPSHQVTQMGQEVILRCVPISNHLYFYWYRQILGQKVEFLVSFYNNEISEKSEIFDDQFSVERPDGSNFTLKIRSTKLEDSAMYFCASIQLRTGAEAFFGQGTRLTVV.